Presented here are 15 T cell receptor beta chains from one specimen sequenced in a study of a mutant IDH1 vaccine in newly diagnosed glioma. Time point of the sample: week 23, last vaccination. Topical imiquimod accompanied each vaccine dose, which consisted of 300 ug of mutant IDH1 20-mer peptide. Which antigens these TCRs recognize remains unknown. The protocol was immunoSEQ multiplex PCR, while the TCRdb copy is restricted to in-frame clones and leaves out a portion. The profile covers about 38,000 clones, with 81% appearing a single time and 5% to 6% taken by the ten largest. This specimen consisted of PBMCs, obtained from a glioma patient whose treatment included an IDH1 peptide vaccine. All receptors derive from a man aged 40-49 years with glioma.

This clone was observed a single time. V usage is TRBV5-6 and J usage is TRBJ2-2, with D unresolved. There are 18 residues in the CDR3. CDR1 and CDR2 from the germline V gene are SGHDT and YYEEEE. V lost 4 bases and J 5 bases, leaving 24 bases between the germline ends. CDR3 in amino acids: CASSPIKRTGMATGELFF. CDR3 DNA: TGTGCCAGCAGCCCCATAAAACGGACGGGTATGGCTACCGGGGAGCTGTTTTTT.

V is TRBV19 and J is TRBJ2-5; 9 nucleotides line up with TRBD1. This CDR3 is built from 15 residues. Germline CDR1 is LNHDA and CDR2 is SQIVND (reference sequence). Trimming cost V 4 bases and J 2 bases; bases outside gene matches: 5. The DNA of the CDR3 is TGTGCCAGTAGTACGACCGGGACAGGGCAAGAGACCCAGTACTTC. Amino acid sequence: CASSTTGTGQETQYF.

The chain combines TRBV7-2 with TRBJ2-7, with 7 bases lining up with TRBD2. The germline V gene encodes CDR1 SGHTA and CDR2 FQGNSA. V dropped 8 bases and J dropped 2; count of bases not matched to a gene: 12. The CDR3 is 15 amino acids. The CDR3 protein is CASGTLGGSPYEQYF. The CDR3 DNA sequence: TGTGCCAGCGGAACCCTGGGGGGGAGTCCCTACGAGCAGTACTTC.

This clone was seen a handful of times. The rearrangement links TRBV9 to TRBJ1-1, with 7 bases aligning to TRBD1. The V segment lost 3 bases and the J segment 0 bases; nucleotides outside the gene matches: 8. CDR1 is SGDLS and CDR2 is YYNGEE in the germline V gene. The CDR3 is 16 residues long. The CDR3 is CASSALMTGMNTEAFF. The CDR3 DNA is TGTGCCAGCAGCGCCCTTATGACAGGGATGAACACTGAAGCTTTCTTT. Based on the CDR3 plus reference TRBV9 and TRBJ1-1, the full variable domain is DSGVTQTPKHLITATGQRVTLRCSPRSGDLSVYWYQQSLDQGLQFLIQYYNGEERAKGNILERFSAQQFPDLHSELNLSSLELGDSALYFCASSALMTGMNTEAFFGQGTRLTVV.

V is TRBV5-1 and J is TRBJ2-3; 9 bases are a match to TRBD2. The CDR3 runs to 17 residues. Germline lookup yields CDR1 SGHRS and CDR2 YFSETQ. The V gene end was trimmed by 3 bases and the J gene end by 2 bases; junction bases not matched to a gene: 10. CDR3 residues: CASSSRAAGGSTDTQYF. CDR3 nucleotides: TGCGCCAGCAGCTCACGGGCAGCGGGGGGTTCCACAGATACGCAGTATTTT.

The chain joins TRBV6-5 to TRBJ2-6, with a tentative D call TRBD2 (6 bases). V lost 0 bases and J lost 2, with 8 bases in between. CDR1 and CDR2 from the germline V gene are MNHEY and SVGAGI. The CDR3 is 16 amino acids. The CDR3 region is CASSYSRGAGANVLTF. The CDR3 bases are TGTGCCAGCAGTTACTCCCGCGGGGCTGGGGCCAACGTCCTGACTTTC.

V gene TRBV19 combines with J gene TRBJ2-2; 8 bases are shared with TRBD1. The junction had 9 bases not matched to a gene; V was cut back by 11 bases and J by 4 bases. The CDR3 runs 14 residues. The V gene's germline CDR1 is LNHDA and CDR2 SQIVND (reference sequence). The CDR3 loop reads CAASTGVSTGELFF. For the CDR3, the DNA is TGTGCCGCCTCGACAGGGGTGAGCACCGGGGAGCTGTTTTTT.

The rearrangement links TRBV30 to TRBJ2-2; D is ambiguous. Trimming shortened V by 4 bases and J by 6 bases, and 6 bases separated the two germline ends. CDR3 length: 11 residues. CDR1 is GTSNPN and CDR2 is SVGIG in the germline V gene (reference sequence). This chain's CDR3 is CAWNTAGELFF. In DNA, the CDR3 is TGTGCCTGGAATACGGCCGGGGAGCTGTTTTTT.

The V call is TRBV27, the J call TRBJ2-3, with 9 bases that match TRBD2. The CDR3 loop spans 17 amino acids. Trimming at V came to 7 bases and at J to 2 bases, leaving 13 bases not matched to a gene. Germline CDR1 MNHEY, CDR2 SMNVEV (reference sequence). CDR3 in amino acids: CASTGPQRGDYTDTQYF. The CDR3 DNA is TGTGCCAGCACCGGACCGCAGCGGGGGGATTACACAGATACGCAGTATTTT.

The chain couples TRBV10-3 to TRBJ2-1, with 7 bases identical to TRBD2. This CDR3 has 16 amino acids. In germline, CDR1 is ENHRY, CDR2 SYGVKD. The trim removed 11 bases at V and 0 bases at J, leaving 13 bases unmatched. CDR3 nucleotide sequence: TGTGCCGTGTCGCGGCTAGCGGAAAGCTCCTACAATGAGCAGTTCTTC. Protein product: CAVSRLAESSYNEQFF.

This chain joins TRBV27 and TRBJ2-3; D is unclear. The length of the CDR3 is 13 residues. Deletions cut 0 bases from V and 0 bases from J, with 1 base between. The germline V gene encodes CDR1 MNHEY and CDR2 SMNVEV (reference sequence). The CDR3 loop is CASSLSSTDTQYF. The CDR3 DNA is TGTGCCAGCAGTTTATCCAGCACAGATACGCAGTATTTT.

The chain has TRBV5-4 and TRBJ1-2; 7 bases line up with TRBD1. CDR1 is SGHNT and CDR2 is YYREEE in the germline V gene (reference sequence). The ends lost 0 bases at V and 4 bases at J; junction bases unmatched: 0. CDR3 length: 13 amino acids. CDR3 sequence reads: CASSLAGGYGYTF. The CDR3 bases are TGTGCCAGCAGCTTGGCAGGGGGCTATGGCTACACCTTC.

The gene calls are TRBV7-9 and TRBJ2-1; D remains unclear. The CDR3 is made up of 14 amino acids. Germline CDR1 and CDR2: SEHNR and FQNEAQ (reference sequence). Trimming cost V 10 bases and J 0 bases, with 13 bases left between them. In DNA, the CDR3 is TGTGCCATCCCTCCTCTATACTCCTACAATGAGCAGTTCTTC. Protein sequence: CAIPPLYSYNEQFF.

The rearrangement uses TRBV9 and TRBJ2-7; TRBD1 is a possible D gene (6 bases). The V gene lost 3 bases and the J gene lost 9 bases, with 28 bases spanning the gap. This CDR3 is built from 17 residues. In germline, CDR1 is SGDLS, CDR2 YYNGEE. The CDR3 here is CASSAGARIFGRSWQYF. DNA for the CDR3: TGTGCCAGCAGCGCAGGGGCTCGAATATTTGGCAGATCGTGGCAGTACTTC.

This clone appeared a few times. V is TRBV7-8 and J is TRBJ2-7; TRBD2 matches at 8 bases. Germline V CDR1 and CDR2: SGHVS, FQNEAQ. The ends lost 5 bases at V and 3 bases at J; junction bases unmatched: 6. This CDR3 region has 14 residues. The CDR3 loop is CASSPVAGGYEQYF. The CDR3 DNA follows: TGTGCCAGCAGCCCCGTGGCGGGGGGCTACGAGCAGTACTTC.